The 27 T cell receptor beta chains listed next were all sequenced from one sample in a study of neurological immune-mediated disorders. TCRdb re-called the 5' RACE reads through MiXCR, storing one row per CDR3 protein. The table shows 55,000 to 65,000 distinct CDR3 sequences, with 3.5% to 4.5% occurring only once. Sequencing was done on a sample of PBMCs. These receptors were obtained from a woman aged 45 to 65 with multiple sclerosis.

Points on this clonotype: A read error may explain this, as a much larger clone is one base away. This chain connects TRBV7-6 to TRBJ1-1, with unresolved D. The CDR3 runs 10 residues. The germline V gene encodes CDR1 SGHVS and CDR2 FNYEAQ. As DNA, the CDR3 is TGTGCCAGAAGCTTGGTAGAAGCTTTCTTT. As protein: CARSLVEAFF.

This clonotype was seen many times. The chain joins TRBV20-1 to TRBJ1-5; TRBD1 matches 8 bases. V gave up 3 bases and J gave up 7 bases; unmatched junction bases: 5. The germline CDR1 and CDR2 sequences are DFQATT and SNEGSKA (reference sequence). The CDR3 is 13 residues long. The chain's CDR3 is CSARLQGEQPQHF. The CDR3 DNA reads TGCAGTGCTAGGTTACAGGGGGAGCAGCCCCAGCATTTT.

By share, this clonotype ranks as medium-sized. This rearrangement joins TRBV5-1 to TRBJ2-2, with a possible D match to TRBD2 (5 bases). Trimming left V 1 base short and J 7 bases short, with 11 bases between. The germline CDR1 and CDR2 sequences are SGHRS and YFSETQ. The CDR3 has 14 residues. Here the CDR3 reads CASSLRGSDGELFF. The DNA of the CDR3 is TGCGCCAGCAGCTTGAGAGGGAGTGACGGGGAGCTGTTTTTT.

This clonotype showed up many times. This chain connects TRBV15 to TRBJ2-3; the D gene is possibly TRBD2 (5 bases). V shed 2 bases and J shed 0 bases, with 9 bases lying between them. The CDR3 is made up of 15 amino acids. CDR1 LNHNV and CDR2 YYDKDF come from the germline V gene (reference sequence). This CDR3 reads CATSRRSGSTDTQYF. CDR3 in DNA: TGTGCCACCAGCAGAAGGAGCGGCAGCACAGATACGCAGTATTTT.

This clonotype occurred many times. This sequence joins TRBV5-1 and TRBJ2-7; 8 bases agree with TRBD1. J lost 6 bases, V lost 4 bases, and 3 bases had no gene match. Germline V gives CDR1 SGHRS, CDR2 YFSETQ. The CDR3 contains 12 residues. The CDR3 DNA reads TGCGCCAGCAGCGTTGACAGGGGCGAGCAGTACTTC. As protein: CASSVDRGEQYF.

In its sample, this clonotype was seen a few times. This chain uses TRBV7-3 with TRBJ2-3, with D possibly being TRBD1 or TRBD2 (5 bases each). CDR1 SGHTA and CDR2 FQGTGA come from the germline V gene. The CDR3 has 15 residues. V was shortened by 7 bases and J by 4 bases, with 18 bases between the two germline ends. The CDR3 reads CASNLLGAPSDTQYF. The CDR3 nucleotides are TGTGCCAGCAACCTACTAGGGGCCCCATCAGATACGCAGTATTTT.

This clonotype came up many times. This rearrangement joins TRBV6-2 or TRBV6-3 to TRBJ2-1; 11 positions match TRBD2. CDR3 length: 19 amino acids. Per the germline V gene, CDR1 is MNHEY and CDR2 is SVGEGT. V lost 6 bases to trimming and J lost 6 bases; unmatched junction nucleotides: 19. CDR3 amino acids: CASRWSPRLAGFRTNEQFF. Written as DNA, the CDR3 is TGTGCCAGCAGATGGAGCCCCCGACTAGCGGGGTTTAGGACCAATGAGCAGTTCTTC.

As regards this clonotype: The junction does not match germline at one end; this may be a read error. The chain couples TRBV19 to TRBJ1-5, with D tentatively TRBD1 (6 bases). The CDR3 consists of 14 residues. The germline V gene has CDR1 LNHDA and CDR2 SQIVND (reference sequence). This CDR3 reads CASNTGTPNQPQNF. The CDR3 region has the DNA TGTGCCAGTAACACAGGGACCCCCAATCAGCCCCAGAATTTT.

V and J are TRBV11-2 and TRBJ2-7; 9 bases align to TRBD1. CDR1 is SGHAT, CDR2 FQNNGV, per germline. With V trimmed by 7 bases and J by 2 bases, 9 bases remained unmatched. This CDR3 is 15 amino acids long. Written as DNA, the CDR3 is TGTGCCAGCACGGGGGGACAGGGTGTGACCTACGAGCAGTACTTC. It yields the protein CASTGGQGVTYEQYF.

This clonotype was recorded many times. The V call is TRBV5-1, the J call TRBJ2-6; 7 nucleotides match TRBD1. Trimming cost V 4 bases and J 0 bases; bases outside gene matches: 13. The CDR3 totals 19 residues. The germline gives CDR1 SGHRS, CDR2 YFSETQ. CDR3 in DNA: TGCGCCAGCAGCAACCGGGACAGATTTCTTTACTCTGGGGCCAACGTCCTGACTTTC. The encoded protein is CASSNRDRFLYSGANVLTF.

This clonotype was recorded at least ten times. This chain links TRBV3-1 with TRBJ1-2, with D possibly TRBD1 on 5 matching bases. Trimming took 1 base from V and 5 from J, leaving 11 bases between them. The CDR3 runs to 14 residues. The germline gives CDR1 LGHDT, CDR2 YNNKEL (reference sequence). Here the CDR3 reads CASSQGQNLYGYTF. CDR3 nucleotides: TGTGCCAGCAGCCAAGGACAGAATTTATATGGCTACACCTTC.

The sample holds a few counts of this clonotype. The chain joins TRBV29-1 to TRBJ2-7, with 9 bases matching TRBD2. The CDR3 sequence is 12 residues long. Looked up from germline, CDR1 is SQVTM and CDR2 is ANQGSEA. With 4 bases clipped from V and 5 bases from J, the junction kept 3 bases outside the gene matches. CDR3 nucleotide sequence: TGCAGCGTTGGCGGGAGGGCAGACGAGCAGTACTTC. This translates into CSVGGRADEQYF.

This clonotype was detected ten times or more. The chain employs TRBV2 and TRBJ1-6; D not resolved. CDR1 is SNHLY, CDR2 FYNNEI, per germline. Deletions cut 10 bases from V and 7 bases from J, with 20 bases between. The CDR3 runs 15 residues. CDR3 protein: CATAAYGRSNSPLHF. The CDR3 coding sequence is TGTGCCACAGCTGCCTACGGACGGTCAAATTCACCCCTCCACTTT.

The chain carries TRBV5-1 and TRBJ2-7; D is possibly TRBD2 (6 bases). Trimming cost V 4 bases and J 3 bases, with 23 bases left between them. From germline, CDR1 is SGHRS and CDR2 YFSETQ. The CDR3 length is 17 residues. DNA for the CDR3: TGCGCCAGCAGCCCCGGAGAGGGAGGAATATGGTACTACGAGCAGTACTTC. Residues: CASSPGEGGIWYYEQYF.

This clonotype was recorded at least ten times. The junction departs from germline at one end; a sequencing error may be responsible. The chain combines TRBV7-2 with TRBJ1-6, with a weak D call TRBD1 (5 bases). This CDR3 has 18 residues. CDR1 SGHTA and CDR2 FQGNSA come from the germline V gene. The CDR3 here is CASSPPAAVRGRGSPLNF. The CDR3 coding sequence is TGTGCCAGCAGCCCGCCCGCGGCCGTAAGGGGACGTGGGTCACCCCTCAACTTT.

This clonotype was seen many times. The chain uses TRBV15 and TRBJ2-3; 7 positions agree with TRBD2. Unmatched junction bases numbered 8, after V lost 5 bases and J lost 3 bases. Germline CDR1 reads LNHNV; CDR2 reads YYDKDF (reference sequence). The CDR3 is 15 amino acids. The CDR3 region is CATSLMGGGTDTQYF. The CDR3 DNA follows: TGTGCCACCAGCCTAATGGGGGGGGGGACAGATACGCAGTATTTT. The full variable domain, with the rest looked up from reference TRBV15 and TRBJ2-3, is DAMVIQNPRYQVTQFGKPVTLSCSQTLNHNVMYWYQQKSSQAPKLLFHYYDKDFNNEADTPDNFQSRRPNTSFCFLDIRSPGLGDTAMYLCATSLMGGGTDTQYFGPGTRLTVL.

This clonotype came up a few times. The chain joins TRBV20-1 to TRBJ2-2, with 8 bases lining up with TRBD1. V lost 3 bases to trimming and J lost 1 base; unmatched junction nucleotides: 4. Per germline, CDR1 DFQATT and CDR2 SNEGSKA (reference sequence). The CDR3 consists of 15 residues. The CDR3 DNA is TGCAGTGCTAGTCGGACAGGGAGGAACACCGGGGAGCTGTTTTTT. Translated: CSASRTGRNTGELFF.

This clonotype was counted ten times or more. CDR3 region: CASSQEPYPDVSNTEAFF. The CDR3 nucleotides read TGCGCCAGCAGCCAAGAGCCCTACCCTGATGTGTCGAACACTGAAGCTTTCTTT. The chain is built from TRBV4-3 and TRBJ1-1; D uncertain. V lost 0 bases to trimming and J lost 1 base, with 18 bases between them. Germline V lookup: CDR1 LGHNA, CDR2 YSLEER. The CDR3 runs to 18 residues.

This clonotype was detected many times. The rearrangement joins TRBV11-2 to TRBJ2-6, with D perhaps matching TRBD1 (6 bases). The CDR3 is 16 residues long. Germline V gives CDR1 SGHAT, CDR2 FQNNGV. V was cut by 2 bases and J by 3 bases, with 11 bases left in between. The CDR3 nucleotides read TGTGCCAGCAGCTTATTCAGGGGCCGTGGGGCCAACGTCCTGACTTTC. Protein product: CASSLFRGRGANVLTF.

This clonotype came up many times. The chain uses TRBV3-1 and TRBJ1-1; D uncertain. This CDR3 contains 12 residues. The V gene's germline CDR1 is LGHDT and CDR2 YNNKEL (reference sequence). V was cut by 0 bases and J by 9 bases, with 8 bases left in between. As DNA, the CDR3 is TGTGCCAGCAGCCAAGACCCGTTTAAAGCTTTCTTT. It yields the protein CASSQDPFKAFF.

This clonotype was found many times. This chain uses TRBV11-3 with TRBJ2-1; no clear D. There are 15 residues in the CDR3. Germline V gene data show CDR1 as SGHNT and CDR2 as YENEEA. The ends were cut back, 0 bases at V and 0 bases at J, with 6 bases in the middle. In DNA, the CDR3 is TGTGCCAGCAGCTTAGACGAGCGCTCCTACAATGAGCAGTTCTTC. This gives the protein CASSLDERSYNEQFF.

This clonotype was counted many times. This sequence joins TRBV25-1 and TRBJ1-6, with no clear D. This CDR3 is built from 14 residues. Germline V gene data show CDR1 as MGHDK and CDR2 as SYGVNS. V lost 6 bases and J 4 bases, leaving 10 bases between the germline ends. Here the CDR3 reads CASSLGGYNSPLHF. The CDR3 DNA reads TGTGCCAGCAGCCTTGGCGGGTATAATTCACCCCTCCACTTT. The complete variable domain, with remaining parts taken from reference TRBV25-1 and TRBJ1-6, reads EADIYQTPRYLVIGTGKKITLECSQTMGHDKMYWYQQDPGMELHLIHYSYGVNSTEKGDLSSESTVSRIRTEHFPLTLESARPSHTSQYLCASSLGGYNSPLHFGNGTRLTVT.

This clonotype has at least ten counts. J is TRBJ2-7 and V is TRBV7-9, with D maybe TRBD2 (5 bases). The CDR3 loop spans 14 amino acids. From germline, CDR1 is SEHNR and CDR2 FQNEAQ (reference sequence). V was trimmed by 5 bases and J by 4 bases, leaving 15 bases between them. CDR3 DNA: TGTGCCAGCAGCCCGGGATCCCCACGTTACGAGCAGTACTTC. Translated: CASSPGSPRYEQYF.

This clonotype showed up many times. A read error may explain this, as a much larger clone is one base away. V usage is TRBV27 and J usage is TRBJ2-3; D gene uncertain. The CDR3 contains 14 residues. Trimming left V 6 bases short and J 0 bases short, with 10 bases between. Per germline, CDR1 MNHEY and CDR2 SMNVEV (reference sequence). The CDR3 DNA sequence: TGTGCCAGCAGCAGGCGAACTAGCACAGATACGCAGTATTTT. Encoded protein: CASSRRTSTDTQYF.

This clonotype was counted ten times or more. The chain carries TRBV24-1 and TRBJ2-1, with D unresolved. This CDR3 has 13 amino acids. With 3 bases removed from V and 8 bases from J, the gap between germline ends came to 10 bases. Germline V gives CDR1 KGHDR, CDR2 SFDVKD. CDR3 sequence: CATSDPGAHEQFF. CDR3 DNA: TGTGCCACCAGTGATCCCGGTGCACATGAGCAGTTCTTC.

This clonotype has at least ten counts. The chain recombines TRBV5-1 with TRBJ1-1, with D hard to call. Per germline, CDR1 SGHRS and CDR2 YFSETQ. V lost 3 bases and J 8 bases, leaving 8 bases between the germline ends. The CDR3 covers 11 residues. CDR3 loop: CASSSQVEAFF. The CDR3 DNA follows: TGCGCCAGCAGCTCCCAGGTCGAAGCTTTCTTT.

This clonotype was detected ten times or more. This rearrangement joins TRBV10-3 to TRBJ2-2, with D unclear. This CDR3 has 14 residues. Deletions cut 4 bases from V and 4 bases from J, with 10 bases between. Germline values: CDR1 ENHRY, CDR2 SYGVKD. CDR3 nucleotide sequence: TGTGCCATCAGTGTAGATTCGGTCACCGGGGAGCTGTTTTTT. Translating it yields CAISVDSVTGELFF.